This T cell receptor (beta chain) was recovered during a study of T cell responses to AZD1222 COVID-19 vaccine. Second doses were pooled across both intervals (about 4 or about 12 weeks). The CDR3 is 15 residues long. The germline gives CDR1 MNHEY, CDR2 SMNVEV (reference sequence). V was pared by 0 bases and J by 1 base, with 10 bases between. Profiling relied on immunoSEQ multiplex PCR, and the TCRdb table lists in-frame clones only, not all of them. The table has roughly 80,000 clones, roughly nine tenths seen once. The sample here was peripheral blood, taken 28 days after the second AZD1222 dose. The sequence was obtained from an adult who received the AZD1222 COVID-19 vaccine. J is TRBJ2-7 and V is TRBV27; no reliable D call. CDR3 sequence: CASSLSTIGSYEQYF. The CDR3 DNA sequence: TGTGCCAGCAGTTTATCGACGATCGGGTCCTACGAGCAGTACTTC.